This record concerns one T cell receptor (beta chain) sequence. The antigen is undetermined. CDR1 SEHNR and CDR2 FQNEAQ come from the germline V gene (reference sequence). CDR3 size: 14 residues. V was clipped by 1 base and J by 3 bases, with 9 bases between them. Treatment here: oral pan-JAK inhibitor, 5-10 mg twice daily. Peripheral blood and lesional scalp punch biopsies were taken from alopecia areata patients. RNA was extracted and reverse transcribed into cDNA as the sequencing template. Sequenced by immunoSEQ multiplex PCR; TCRdb stores in-frame clones only, minus some. Of under 250,000 clones listed, around 66% are singletons. The data stem from a study of CD8+ T cells in alopecia areata. Findings and limits, study-wide: Affected lesional scalp, above all in alopecia totalis/universalis, was more clonal than normal scalp. While tofacitinib was given, many expanded lesional clones persisted in scalp and blood. There were also resident alphabeta T cells of normal skin sequenced in scalp samples.

V and J are TRBV7-9 and TRBJ2-5; unclear D gene. The origin of this receptor is a human donor with alopecia areata. This specimen was CD4+ T cells sorted from blood, taken at approximately week 45, from a patient treated with tofacitinib. Here the CDR3 reads CASSLERGKETQYF. CDR3 nucleotide sequence: TGTGCCAGCAGCTTAGAGCGCGGAAAAGAGACCCAGTACTTC.